What follows are 7 T cell receptor beta chains derived from one specimen sequenced in a study of response to subunit inactivated influenza vaccine. From the RT-PCR reads, TCRdb called clonotypes with MiXCR, one entry per CDR3 protein. The sample holds 500,000 or so distinct CDR3 sequences; 10% to 11% are singletons and the top ten take roughly 12%. The sequencing here drew on PBMCs from blood, taken about 40 days after vaccination. These receptors were obtained from a man aged 50-59 years who received an inactivated influenza vaccine.

This sequence joins TRBV20-1 and TRBJ2-1; TRBD2 matches at 8 bases. This CDR3 contains 16 residues. V shed 1 base, J shed 4 bases, and the junction held 9 bases outside the gene matches. Germline values: CDR1 DFQATT, CDR2 SNEGSKA (reference sequence). CDR3 in amino acids: CSARGVGRAPYNEQFF. The CDR3 DNA reads TGCAGTGCTAGAGGGGTCGGGAGGGCCCCTTACAATGAGCAGTTCTTC.

This clonotype was seen ten or more times. The chain is built from TRBV18 and TRBJ2-7, with 7 bases matching TRBD1. J gave up 0 bases and V 5 bases, and 10 bases lay outside the gene matches. CDR3 size: 16 residues. Germline V gene sequence: CDR1 KGHSH, CDR2 LQKENI. The CDR3 bases are TGTGCCAGCTCAACTCGACAGGGAATCTTCTCCTACGAGCAGTACTTC. This gives the protein CASSTRQGIFSYEQYF.

J is TRBJ2-7 and V is TRBV5-1; TRBD2 matches at 9 bases. V lost 4 bases, J lost 4 bases, and 18 bases stayed unmatched. This CDR3 has 18 amino acids. Germline V gene sequence: CDR1 SGHRS, CDR2 YFSETQ. The CDR3 reads CASSLGVAGDHLTYEQYF. For the CDR3, the DNA is TGCGCCAGCAGCCTGGGAGTAGCGGGGGACCACCTTACTTACGAGCAGTACTTC.

This clonotype has more than one count but fewer than ten. The chain links TRBV10-1 to TRBJ2-7; the D call may be TRBD1 or TRBD2 (7 bases each). CDR3 length: 15 residues. Per the germline V gene, CDR1 is WNHNN and CDR2 is SYGVQD (reference sequence). The V end lost 5 bases, the J end lost 0 bases, and 14 bases lay between the germline ends. The CDR3: CASSPGGAFSYEQYF. The CDR3 DNA sequence: TGCGCCAGCAGTCCAGGGGGGGCCTTCTCCTACGAGCAGTACTTC.

This clonotype was seen a few times. This chain joins TRBV5-1 and TRBJ2-5, with D perhaps given as TRBD1 or TRBD2 (5 bases each). The ends were cut back, 4 bases at V and 10 bases at J, with 23 bases in the middle. This CDR3 is built from 15 residues. In germline, CDR1 is SGHRS, CDR2 YFSETQ. CDR3 protein: CASSGSGPRQGDQYF. Written as DNA, the CDR3 is TGCGCCAGCAGCGGATCGGGGCCTAGACAAGGGGACCAGTACTTC.

This clonotype came up a few times. The chain couples TRBV20-1 to TRBJ1-5; 10 bases map to TRBD1. The CDR3 is made up of 13 amino acids. Germline V gene lookup returns CDR1 DFQATT and CDR2 SNEGSKA (reference sequence). Trimming cost V 6 bases and J 4 bases; bases outside gene matches: 3. The CDR3 region is CSAPGQGNQPQHF. For the CDR3, the DNA is TGCAGTGCGCCGGGACAGGGGAATCAGCCCCAGCATTTT.

With regard to this clonotype: A read error may explain this, as a much larger clone is one base away. The chain combines TRBV4-2 with TRBJ2-2, with 7 bases lining up with TRBD2. CDR3 length: 16 residues. Looked up from germline, CDR1 is LGHNA and CDR2 is YNFKEQ. DNA of the CDR3: TGTGCCAGCAGCCAAGTCCCTAGCGGAAACACCGGGGAGCTGTGTTTT. Encoded protein: CASSQVPSGNTGELCF.